The 5 T cell receptor beta chains listed next were all sequenced from one sample in a study of shared T cell receptors in the human thymus. Sequencing was performed with immunoSEQ multiplex PCR; in TCRdb, only in-frame clones are kept and a portion is missing. The sample shows 700,000 or so clones, over 75% of them seen only once. These data are also associated with another study on human thymus T cells.

Specimen: thymocytes. Receptors originate from a girl under three years old with a congenital heart defect.

The chain combines TRBV7-4 with TRBJ1-6; D might be TRBD1 (6 bases). V was trimmed by 5 bases and J by 0 bases, leaving 14 bases between them. Germline-derived CDR1 and CDR2 are SGHVT and SQSDAQ. The CDR3 covers 17 residues. The CDR3: CASSRQDLFSYNSPLHF. CDR3 sequence (DNA): TGTGCCAGCAGCCGACAGGACCTATTCTCCTATAATTCACCCCTCCACTTT. Filled out from reference TRBV7-4 and TRBJ1-6, the complete variable domain reads GAGVSQSPRYKVAKRGRDVALRCDSISGHVTLYWYRQTLGQGSEVLTYSQSDAQRDKSGRPSGRFSAERPERSVSTLKIQRTEQGDSAVYLCASSRQDLFSYNSPLHFGNGTRLTVT.

J is TRBJ2-1 and V is TRBV15; D is perhaps TRBD1 (5 bases). Germline values: CDR1 LNHNV, CDR2 YYDKDF (reference sequence). The CDR3 length is 15 residues. The germline V and J ends were trimmed by 3 bases and 10 bases, with 19 bases remaining between them. CDR3 sequence: CATSSPIPRVREQFF. CDR3 DNA sequence: TGTGCCACCAGCAGCCCTATCCCCAGGGTTCGGGAGCAGTTCTTC. Full variable domain (rest looked up from reference TRBV15 and TRBJ2-1): DAMVIQNPRYQVTQFGKPVTLSCSQTLNHNVMYWYQQKSSQAPKLLFHYYDKDFNNEADTPDNFQSRRPNTSFCFLDIRSPGLGDTAMYLCATSSPIPRVREQFFGPGTRLTVL.

The rearrangement links TRBV28 to TRBJ1-2; 8 positions agree with TRBD1. The germline V gene encodes CDR1 MDHEN and CDR2 SYDVKM. The length of the CDR3 is 17 residues. Trimming at V came to 2 bases and at J to 5 bases, leaving 13 bases not matched to a gene. CDR3 sequence (DNA): TGTGCCAGCAGTTTACGGTCCGTTGACAGGGGACCTTATGGCTACACCTTC. This codes for CASSLRSVDRGPYGYTF.

The chain uses TRBV7-9 and TRBJ2-3; 7 nucleotides align to TRBD1. The germline gives CDR1 SEHNR, CDR2 FQNEAQ (reference sequence). The J segment lost 4 bases and the V segment lost 1 base, leaving 8 bases of the junction unmatched. The CDR3 totals 16 residues. In DNA, the CDR3 is TGTGCCAGCAGCTTAGACCCGGGACAGTGGGCAGATACGCAGTATTTT. Translated: CASSLDPGQWADTQYF. Filled out from reference TRBV7-9 and TRBJ2-3, the complete variable domain reads DTGVSQNPRHKITKRGQNVTFRCDPISEHNRLYWYRQTLGQGPEFLTYFQNEAQLEKSRLLSDRFSAERPKGSFSTLEIQRTEQGDSAMYLCASSLDPGQWADTQYFGPGTRLTVL.

The rearrangement links TRBV20-1 to TRBJ2-1; D ambiguous. This CDR3 is built from 10 residues. CDR1 and CDR2 (germline): DFQATT, SNEGSKA (reference sequence). V lost 3 bases and J 12 bases, leaving 9 bases between the germline ends. CDR3 in DNA: TGCAGTGCTAGGGAGTTGGGGCAGTTCTTC. This encodes CSARELGQFF.